This T cell receptor (beta chain) came from a study of molecular identifiers for immune sequencing clone quantification. This clonotype has a handful of counts. CDR1 is MNHEY and CDR2 is SMNVEV in the germline V gene (reference sequence). V was pared by 8 bases and J by 2 bases, with 8 bases of the junction left unmatched. This CDR3 is built from 16 residues. TCRdb used MiXCR to reprocess the PCR reads, holding one entry per CDR3 protein. The sample has some 580,000 distinct CDR3 sequences; less than 30% are singletons. The receptor's source is a human donor in good health. Some libraries in this study had Jurkat cell RNA spiked in. The gene calls are TRBV27 and TRBJ2-6; 8 bases map to TRBD1. The sample taken for sequencing was naive CD8+ T cells from blood, with Jurkat cell RNA spiked in. Subset in this sample: FACS-sorted CD8+CD4-CCR7+CD45RA+ naive T cells. The CDR3 is CASAARGRAGANVLTF. The DNA of the CDR3 is TGTGCCAGCGCGGCCAGGGGGCGAGCTGGGGCCAACGTCCTGACTTTC.